This T cell receptor (beta chain) was found in a study of blood T cell repertoires in COVID-19. Whole-study context: COVID-19 samples from acute and convalescent phases originated in the United States, Italy and Spain. PBMCs, B-cell-depleted T cells, or T cells were the source of the cDNA or gDNA that made up the material.

Authors' analysis steps: Amplified reference gene primers provided the basis for estimating nucleated cell counts. Method: immunoSEQ multiplex PCR; TCRdb's copy keeps in-frame clones and lacks some. The V and J calls and clone size come from that table; D and trimming were worked out from the DNA. The sample holds 150,000 to 200,000 clones, 65% to 90% seen once. After removal of 6 bases from V and 7 bases from J, the junction contained 7 bases not matched to a gene. CDR3 length: 14 residues. CDR1 and CDR2 from the germline V gene are MDHEN and SYDVKM. The clonotype comes from a man aged 45 to 65 with active or convalescent COVID-19. The source material was peripheral blood. This chain joins TRBV28 and TRBJ1-2; 11 bases align to TRBD1. The DNA for the CDR3 is TGTGCCAGCAGGGGACCGGGACAGGGGGTTGGCTACACCTTC. It codes for CASRGPGQGVGYTF.